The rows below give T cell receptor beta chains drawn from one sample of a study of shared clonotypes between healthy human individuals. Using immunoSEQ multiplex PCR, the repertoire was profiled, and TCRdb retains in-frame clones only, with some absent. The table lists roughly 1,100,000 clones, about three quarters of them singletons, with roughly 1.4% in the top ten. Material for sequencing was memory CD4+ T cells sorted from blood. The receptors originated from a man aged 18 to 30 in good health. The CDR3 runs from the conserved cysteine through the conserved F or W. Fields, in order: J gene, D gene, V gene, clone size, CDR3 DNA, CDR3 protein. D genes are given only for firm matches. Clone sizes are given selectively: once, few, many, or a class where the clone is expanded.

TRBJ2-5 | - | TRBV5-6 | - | TGTGCCAGCAGCTCCCCCCTGGGGGAGACCCAGTACTTC | CASSSPLGETQYF
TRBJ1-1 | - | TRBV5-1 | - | TGCGCCAGCAGACGACAGGCTTCGAACACTGAAGCTTTCTTT | CASRRQASNTEAFF
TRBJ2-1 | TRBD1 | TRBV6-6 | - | TGTGCCAGCAGTTTGAGGGCAGGGGGCTTAAATGAGCAGTTCTTC | CASSLRAGGLNEQFF
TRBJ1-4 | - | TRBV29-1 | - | TGCAGCGTTGAAGGTGGGGGACAACTGTTTTTT | CSVEGGGQLFF
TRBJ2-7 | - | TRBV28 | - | TGTGCCAGCAGTTCACAGGGACGCCCCTACGAGCAGTACTTC | CASSSQGRPYEQYF
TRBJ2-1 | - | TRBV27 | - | TGTGCCAGCAGTTTTGGGTACAATGAGCAGTTCTTC | CASSFGYNEQFF
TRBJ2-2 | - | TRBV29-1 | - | TGCAGCGTTGAAGAAGGGATCGGGGAGCTGTTTTTT | CSVEEGIGELFF
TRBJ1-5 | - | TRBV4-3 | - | TGCGCCAGCAGCCATAAACCACAGGGAGCTAGCAATCAGCCCCAGCATTTT | CASSHKPQGASNQPQHF
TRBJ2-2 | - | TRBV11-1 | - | TGTGCCAGCAGCTTAGATTGGGCTAGCCGGGCCGGGGAGCTGTTTTTT | CASSLDWASRAGELFF
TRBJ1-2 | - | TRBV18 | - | TGTGCCAGCTCACCTGGGACGGGAAACTATGGCTACACCTTC | CASSPGTGNYGYTF
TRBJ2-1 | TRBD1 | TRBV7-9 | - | TGTGCCAGCAGCTTCGGACAGGGTGTGGATGAGCAGTTCTTC | CASSFGQGVDEQFF
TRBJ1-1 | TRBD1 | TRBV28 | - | TGTGCCAGCAGTTGGGAGGGGGCCACTGAAGCTTTCTTT | CASSWEGATEAFF
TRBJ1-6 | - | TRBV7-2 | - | TGTGCCAGCAGCTTAGCTGGCGGTAGCTCCTATAATTCACCCCTCCACTTT | CASSLAGGSSYNSPLHF
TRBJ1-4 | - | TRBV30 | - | TGTGCCTGGGGCTCGGGACGTGCAACTAATGAAAAACTGTTTTTT | CAWGSGRATNEKLFF
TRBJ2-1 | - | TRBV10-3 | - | TGTGCCATCAGGGAACAGGGCAATGAGCAGTTCTTC | CAIREQGNEQFF
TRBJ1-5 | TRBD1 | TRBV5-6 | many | TGTGCCAGCAGCGGGACAGGGGGCAATCAGCCCCAGCATTTT | CASSGTGGNQPQHF
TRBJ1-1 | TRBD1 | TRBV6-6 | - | TGTGCCAGCAGCCTCACAGGGGAGAGTGAAGCTTTCTTT | CASSLTGESEAFF
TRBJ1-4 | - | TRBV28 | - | TGTGCCAGCAGGGTGTTGACTAATGAAAAACTGTTTTTT | CASRVLTNEKLFF
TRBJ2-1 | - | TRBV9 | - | TGTGCCAGCAGCGTAGAGGGGGGAAGGAACAATGAGCAGTTCTTC | CASSVEGGRNNEQFF
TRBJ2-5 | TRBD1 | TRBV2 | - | TGTGCCAGCGGGGAACAGGGGGCCTCGAAAGAGACCCAGTACTTC | CASGEQGASKETQYF
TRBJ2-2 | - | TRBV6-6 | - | TGTGCCAGCCATCGGAAGGCCGGGGAGCTGTTTTTT | CASHRKAGELFF
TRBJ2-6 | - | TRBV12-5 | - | TGTGCTAGTGGTTTAAGGGGTGCAGGACAAAGTCGGGCCAACGTCCTGACTTTC | CASGLRGAGQSRANVLTF